The sequence of this TCR beta chain was determined in a study of T-cell reconstitution after alpha-beta-depleted transplantation in children. Germline CDR1 is SQVTM and CDR2 is ANQGSEA. This CDR3 has 13 residues. V lost 5 bases, J lost 5 bases, and 6 bases stayed unmatched. Preparation of the TCRbeta library was carried out with unique molecular identifiers. MiXCR was run by TCRdb on the PCR reads, yielding one entry per CDR3 protein. The data hold approximately 520,000 distinct CDR3 sequences, with about 33% observed a single time. This chain connects TRBV29-1 to TRBJ1-5; 7 bases fit TRBD1. This TCR derives from a human donor who donated a stem cell graft to a child with aplastic anemia. This specimen consisted of PBMCs from the stem cell graft donor, obtained from the stem cell graft. The CDR3 loop is CSVSDRVDQPQHF. In DNA form, the CDR3 reads TGCAGCGTTTCCGACAGGGTCGATCAGCCCCAGCATTTT.